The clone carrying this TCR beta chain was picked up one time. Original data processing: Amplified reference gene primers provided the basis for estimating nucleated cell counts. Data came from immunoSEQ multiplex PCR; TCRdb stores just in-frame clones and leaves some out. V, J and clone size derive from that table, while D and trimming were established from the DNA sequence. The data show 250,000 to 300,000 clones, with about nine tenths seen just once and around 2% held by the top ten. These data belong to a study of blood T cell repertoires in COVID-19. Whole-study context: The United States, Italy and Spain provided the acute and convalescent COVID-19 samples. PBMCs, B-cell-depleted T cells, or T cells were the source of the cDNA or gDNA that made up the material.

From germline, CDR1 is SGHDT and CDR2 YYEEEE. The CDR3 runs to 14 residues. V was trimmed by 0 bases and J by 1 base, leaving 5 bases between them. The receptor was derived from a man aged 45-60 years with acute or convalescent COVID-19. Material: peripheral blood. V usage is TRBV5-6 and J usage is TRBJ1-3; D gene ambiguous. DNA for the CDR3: TGTGCCAGCAGCTTGGAACAGTCTGGAAACACCATATATTTT. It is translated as CASSLEQSGNTIYF. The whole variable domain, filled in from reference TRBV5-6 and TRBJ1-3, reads DAGVTQSPTHLIKTRGQQVTLRCSPKSGHDTVSWYQQALGQGPQFIFQYYEEEERQRGNFPDRFSGHQFPNYSSELNVNALLLGDSALYLCASSLEQSGNTIYFGEGSWLTVV.